This entry lists 25 T cell receptor beta chains sequenced from one sample in a study of beta chain features in type 1 diabetes. Whole-study results and caveats: Significant though moderate, a shortening of TCRB CDR3s appeared in all four CD4+ subsets of Type 1 diabetes patients.

For these TCRs, the target antigens are not known. cDNA synthesis used the whole RNA isolate, giving expressed TCRB sequences. Libraries were prepared by immunoSEQ multiplex PCR; TCRdb keeps only in-frame clonotypes and omits some of them. Among around 710,000 clones listed, 9.5% to 15% were seen once. Sequenced input: naive CD4+ T cells from blood. These receptors all come from a man aged 25 to 40 with type 1 diabetes.

This chain joins TRBV2 and TRBJ1-4; 7 bases map to TRBD1. The trim removed 9 bases at V and 8 bases at J, leaving 9 bases unmatched. Germline V gene sequence: CDR1 SNHLY, CDR2 FYNNEI. There are 13 residues in the CDR3. The CDR3 DNA reads as TGTGCCAGTAGGACAGGCGGGGACGAAAAACTGTTTTTT. Its protein is CASRTGGDEKLFF.

This clone was seen only a few times. The J gene is TRBJ2-3, the V gene TRBV4-3; 8 nucleotides match TRBD1. Germline V gene data show CDR1 as LGHNA and CDR2 as YSLEER. The CDR3 covers 16 residues. V trimming: 4 bases; J trimming: 5 bases; junction bases outside the gene matches: 11. CDR3 nucleotides: TGCGCCAGCAGCCCCCAGGTGGGCAGGGGGCAAGATACGCAGTATTTT. Amino acids: CASSPQVGRGQDTQYF.

V is TRBV30 and J is TRBJ2-1; the D call may be TRBD1 or TRBD2 (6 bases each). This CDR3 is built from 11 residues. Germline lookup yields CDR1 GTSNPN and CDR2 SVGIG (reference sequence). Trimming pared 0 bases from V and 13 bases from J, leaving 10 bases between. The DNA of the CDR3 is TGTGCCTGGAGTGTCGGGGGCGATCAGTTCTTC. It yields the protein CAWSVGGDQFF.

This clone was observed a few times. The chain carries TRBV25-1 and TRBJ1-6; 7 bases are a match to TRBD1. This CDR3 spans 16 amino acids. V trimming: 5 bases; J trimming: 9 bases; junction bases outside the gene matches: 13. Germline assignment: CDR1 MGHDK and CDR2 SYGVNS. Written as DNA, the CDR3 is TGTGCCAGCAGTAAGGGGGCTCAGGGGGTGGCTTCACCCCTCCACTTT. Protein sequence: CASSKGAQGVASPLHF.

This clone turned up a few times. The rearrangement links TRBV5-4 to TRBJ2-1; TRBD1 agrees at 7 bases. The J segment lost 4 bases and the V segment lost 2 bases, leaving 9 bases of the junction unmatched. The length of the CDR3 is 16 residues. The germline gives CDR1 SGHNT, CDR2 YYREEE (reference sequence). The CDR3 spells CASSFSRDSRYNEQFF. The CDR3 nucleotides read TGTGCCAGCAGCTTCAGTAGGGACAGTCGTTACAATGAGCAGTTCTTC.

This clone was observed a handful of times. The rearrangement links TRBV2 to TRBJ1-1; tentative D call: TRBD1 (6 bases). The germline gives CDR1 SNHLY, CDR2 FYNNEI. This CDR3 is built from 13 residues. V lost 6 bases and J lost 3, with 11 bases in between. The CDR3 DNA reads TGTGCCAGCAGGGACAGTCGGGACACTGAAGCTTTCTTT. It specifies CASRDSRDTEAFF.

This clone showed up just a few times. The CDR3 region is CASSQDTHGGRNQPQHF. The CDR3 nucleotides read TGCGCCAGCAGCCAAGATACCCACGGGGGGCGCAATCAGCCCCAGCATTTT. V usage is TRBV4-3 and J usage is TRBJ1-5; D is possibly TRBD1 (6 bases). Looked up from germline, CDR1 is LGHNA and CDR2 is YSLEER. V was trimmed by 0 bases and J by 2 bases, leaving 14 bases between them. The CDR3 sequence is 17 residues long.

This chain joins TRBV11-2 and TRBJ2-5, with 8 bases identical to TRBD2. V lost 1 base, J lost 2 bases, and 3 bases stayed unmatched. The V gene's germline CDR1 is SGHAT and CDR2 FQNNGV. CDR3 length equals 15 residues. The CDR3 sequence is CASSLGGGPQETQYF. The CDR3 DNA reads as TGTGCCAGCAGCTTAGGCGGGGGGCCTCAAGAGACCCAGTACTTC.

The CDR3 protein is CSALTYGYTF. The CDR3 region has the DNA TGCAGTGCCTTGACCTATGGCTACACCTTC. The chain uses TRBV20-1 and TRBJ1-2, with unresolved D. The V end lost 6 bases, the J end lost 4 bases, and 6 bases lay between the germline ends. This CDR3 comprises 10 residues. The germline CDR1 and CDR2 sequences are DFQATT and SNEGSKA (reference sequence).

The chain couples TRBV7-3 to TRBJ2-7; 9 bases are a match to TRBD1. Losses at the gene ends were 5 bases for V and 3 bases for J; bases not matched to a gene: 11. CDR1 is SGHTA, CDR2 FQGTGA, per germline. The CDR3 is 16 amino acids. The CDR3 spells CASSPGDPTGGYEQYF. CDR3 sequence (DNA): TGTGCCAGCAGCCCCGGGGACCCGACAGGGGGCTACGAGCAGTACTTC. Full variable domain (missing parts from reference TRBV7-3 and TRBJ2-7): GAGVSQTPSNKVTEKGKYVELRCDPISGHTALYWYRQSLGQGPEFLIYFQGTGAADDSGLPNDRFFAVRPEGSVSTLKIQRTERGDSAVYLCASSPGDPTGGYEQYFGPGTRLTVT.

This clone was counted a few times. The chain joins TRBV25-1 to TRBJ2-2; possibly TRBD2 for D (6 bases). The CDR3 is 17 amino acids. CDR1 MGHDK and CDR2 SYGVNS come from the germline V gene. Trimming stripped 1 base from V and 3 bases from J, with 15 bases between. CDR3 loop: CASSEWLGGVDTGELFF. CDR3 bases: TGTGCCAGCAGTGAATGGCTCGGAGGGGTTGACACCGGGGAGCTGTTTTTT.

This chain connects TRBV14 to TRBJ2-3, with D perhaps matching TRBD1 (6 bases). Germline lookup yields CDR1 SGHDN and CDR2 FVKESK. Between the trimmed V and J ends, which lost 2 bases and 1 base, there was a span of 13 bases. The CDR3 spans 16 residues. CDR3 coding DNA: TGTGCCAGCAGCCAAAGGACGGCAGGGGGCACAGATACGCAGTATTTT. Translation: CASSQRTAGGTDTQYF.

The chain recombines TRBV12-5 with TRBJ2-6, with 8 bases matching TRBD1. Per the germline V gene, CDR1 is LGHNT and CDR2 is FRNRAP. V dropped 6 bases and J dropped 0; count of bases not matched to a gene: 7. The CDR3 has 17 residues. CDR3 in amino acids: CASGMDRVYSGANVLTF. The DNA for the CDR3 is TGTGCTAGTGGGATGGACAGGGTATACTCTGGGGCCAACGTCCTGACTTTC.

This clone has a handful of counts. This sequence joins TRBV7-2 and TRBJ1-2, with TRBD1 identical over 7 bases. V shed 1 base, J shed 6 bases, and the junction held 5 bases outside the gene matches. This CDR3 has 14 amino acids. CDR1 is SGHTA, CDR2 FQGNSA, per germline. CDR3 amino acids: CASSLGGTAHGYTF. For the CDR3, the DNA is TGTGCCAGCAGCTTAGGGGGGACAGCACATGGCTACACCTTC.

This clone appeared a few times. The gene calls are TRBV7-2 and TRBJ1-2; the D is unclear. Deletions cut 5 bases from V and 6 bases from J, with 13 bases between. CDR1 and CDR2 (germline): SGHTA, FQGNSA. The CDR3 covers 13 residues. In DNA, the CDR3 is TGTGCCAGCAGCCCTCCCAGGCTGAATGGCTACACCTTC. Encoded protein: CASSPPRLNGYTF.

This chain connects TRBV28 to TRBJ2-7; no clear D gene. The length of the CDR3 is 12 residues. The V gene lost 2 bases and the J gene lost 3 bases, with 5 bases spanning the gap. Germline CDR1 and CDR2: MDHEN and SYDVKM. The CDR3 region is CASSLAVYEQYF. CDR3 in DNA: TGTGCCAGCAGTTTAGCGGTCTACGAGCAGTACTTC.

This clone showed up just a few times. The chain carries TRBV9 and TRBJ2-1; no firm D call. V shed 0 bases and J shed 6 bases, with 7 bases lying between them. CDR1 and CDR2 (germline): SGDLS, YYNGEE. This CDR3 region has 13 residues. CDR3 coding DNA: TGTGCCAGCAGCGTAGGTCATGGCAATGAGCAGTTCTTC. It yields the protein CASSVGHGNEQFF.

This clone was detected a few times. The chain couples TRBV7-2 to TRBJ2-5, with 9 bases aligning to TRBD1. J gave up 5 bases and V 4 bases, and 5 bases lay outside the gene matches. CDR1 is SGHTA, CDR2 FQGNSA, per germline. The CDR3 has 14 amino acids. CDR3 in DNA: TGTGCCAGCAGCTGGAGCGGGACAGGGGAGACCCAGTACTTC. This translates into CASSWSGTGETQYF.

The chain is built from TRBV29-1 and TRBJ1-1, with 8 bases fitting TRBD1. V was clipped by 4 bases and J by 5 bases; unmatched bases: 9. CDR3 length equals 14 residues. Germline V lookup: CDR1 SQVTM, CDR2 ANQGSEA. The CDR3 sequence is CSVVGRQGNTEAFF. Written as DNA, the CDR3 is TGCAGCGTTGTGGGTAGACAGGGGAATACTGAAGCTTTCTTT.

V is TRBV7-2 and J is TRBJ2-1, with D possibly being TRBD2 (5 bases). This CDR3 spans 13 amino acids. Germline loops: CDR1 SGHTA, CDR2 FQGNSA. Trimming shortened V by 0 bases and J by 7 bases, and 7 bases separated the two germline ends. As DNA, the CDR3 is TGTGCCAGCAGCTTAGCGCCGGGGAATGAGCAGTTCTTC. Protein sequence: CASSLAPGNEQFF.

The V call is TRBV6-1, the J call TRBJ2-7, with 9 bases matching TRBD1. This CDR3 comprises 15 residues. Germline V gene data show CDR1 as MNHNS and CDR2 as SASEGT. With 5 bases clipped from V and 1 base from J, the junction kept 6 bases outside the gene matches. CDR3 nucleotides: TGTGCCAGCAGTCGAGGGACAGGGTATTCCTACGAGCAGTACTTC. This translates into CASSRGTGYSYEQYF.

This clone was counted between two and nine times. The V and J genes are TRBV27 and TRBJ1-2; 12 nucleotides line up with TRBD1. V lost 6 bases, J lost 0 bases, and 2 bases stayed unmatched. Looked up from germline, CDR1 is MNHEY and CDR2 is SMNVEV (reference sequence). CDR3 length: 15 residues. For the CDR3, the DNA is TGTGCCAGCAGGGGACAGGGGGCATCTAACTATGGCTACACCTTC. It yields the protein CASRGQGASNYGYTF.

This clone turned up a few times. The V and J genes are TRBV28 and TRBJ1-4, with a weak D call TRBD1 (5 bases). Germline assignment: CDR1 MDHEN and CDR2 SYDVKM. V lost 10 bases and J lost 8, with 17 bases in between. The CDR3 has 13 residues. This CDR3 reads CATAPGGAEKLFF. CDR3 in DNA: TGTGCCACCGCCCCGGGGGGTGCGGAAAAACTGTTTTTT.

This clone was counted between two and nine times. J is TRBJ2-3 and V is TRBV10-3; D uncertain. Trimming removed 10 bases at V and 5 bases at J, with 13 bases between. CDR1 and CDR2 (germline): ENHRY, SYGVKD. CDR3 length equals 12 residues. The CDR3 sequence: CATRPDGDTQYF. The CDR3 DNA reads as TGTGCCACCCGGCCCGATGGAGATACGCAGTATTTT.

This chain joins TRBV7-7 and TRBJ1-6, with TRBD1 identical over 7 bases. The CDR3 runs to 13 residues. CDR1 SSHAT and CDR2 FNYEAQ come from the germline V gene (reference sequence). CDR3 region: CASSTGFNSPLHF. The CDR3 nucleotides are TGTGCTAGCTCGACAGGGTTCAATTCACCCCTCCACTTT.